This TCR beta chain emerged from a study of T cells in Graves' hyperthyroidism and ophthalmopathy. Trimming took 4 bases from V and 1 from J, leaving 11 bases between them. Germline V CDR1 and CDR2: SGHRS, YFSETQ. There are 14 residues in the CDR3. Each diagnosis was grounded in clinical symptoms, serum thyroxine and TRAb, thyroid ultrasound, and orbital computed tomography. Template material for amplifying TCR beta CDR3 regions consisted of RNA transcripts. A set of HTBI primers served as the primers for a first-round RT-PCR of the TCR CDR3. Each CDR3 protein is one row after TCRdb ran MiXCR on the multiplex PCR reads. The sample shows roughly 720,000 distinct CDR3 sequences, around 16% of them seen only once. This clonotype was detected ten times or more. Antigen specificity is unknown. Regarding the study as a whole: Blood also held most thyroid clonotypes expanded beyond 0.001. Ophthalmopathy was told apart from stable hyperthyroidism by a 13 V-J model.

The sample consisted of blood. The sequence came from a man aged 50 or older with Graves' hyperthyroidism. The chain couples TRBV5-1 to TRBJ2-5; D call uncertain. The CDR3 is CASSPSTSQETQYF. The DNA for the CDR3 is TGCGCCAGCAGCCCGTCGACAAGCCAAGAGACCCAGTACTTC. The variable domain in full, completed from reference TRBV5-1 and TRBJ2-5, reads KAGVTQTPRYLIKTRGQQVTLSCSPISGHRSVSWYQQTPGQGLQFLFEYFSETQRNKGNFPGRFSGRQFSNSRSEMNVSTLELGDSALYLCASSPSTSQETQYFGPGTRLLVL.